These 15 T cell receptor beta chains originate from one sample sequenced in a study of cytomegalovirus exposure and HLA in healthy donors. The table came from immunoSEQ multiplex PCR; TCRdb's copy has only in-frame clones and leaves some out. This table holds 70,000 or so clones, about 93% found once. The sample taken for sequencing was PBMCs. The receptor source for this set is a young man in good health and CMV-seropositive.

This rearrangement joins TRBV5-4 to TRBJ1-1; 8 bases fit TRBD1. The V segment lost 0 bases and the J segment 5 bases; nucleotides outside the gene matches: 9. Germline V gene sequence: CDR1 SGHNT, CDR2 YYREEE (reference sequence). The CDR3 is made up of 16 amino acids. CDR3 loop: CASSLVGDRGATEAFF. Written as DNA, the CDR3 is TGTGCCAGCAGCTTGGTTGGTGACAGGGGAGCGACTGAAGCTTTCTTT. Drawing the rest from reference TRBV5-4 and TRBJ1-1, the complete variable domain is ETGVTQSPTHLIKTRGQQVTLRCSSQSGHNTVSWYQQALGQGPQFIFQYYREEENGRGNFPPRFSGLQFPNYSSELNVNALELDDSALYLCASSLVGDRGATEAFFGQGTRLTVV.

This rearrangement joins TRBV2 to TRBJ1-5; possibly TRBD1 for D (5 bases). The V end was cut by 6 bases, the J end by 1 base, with 16 bases between. CDR1 SNHLY and CDR2 FYNNEI come from the germline V gene. The CDR3 extends over 16 amino acids. The CDR3 is CASSLGGGGSNQPQHF. The CDR3 DNA follows: TGTGCCAGCAGCTTGGGTGGGGGAGGGAGCAATCAGCCCCAGCATTTT.

J is TRBJ1-2 and V is TRBV5-1; 11 bases fit TRBD1. Trimming at V came to 4 bases and at J to 8 bases, leaving 4 bases not matched to a gene. Germline lookup yields CDR1 SGHRS and CDR2 YFSETQ. This CDR3 has 13 amino acids. The DNA of the CDR3 is TGCGCCAGCAGCGTGGGACAGGGGGGAGGCTACACCTTC. Translation gives CASSVGQGGGYTF.

V is TRBV10-3 and J is TRBJ2-1; possibly TRBD1 for D (6 bases). The CDR3 is 13 residues long. Germline-derived CDR1 and CDR2 are ENHRY and SYGVKD. The V gene lost 9 bases and the J gene lost 4 bases, with 13 bases spanning the gap. The CDR3 sequence is CAIGQSPYNEQFF. In DNA form, the CDR3 reads TGTGCCATAGGACAGAGCCCATACAATGAGCAGTTCTTC.

This clone was detected once. The chain combines TRBV7-9 with TRBJ1-2; D might be TRBD1 (5 bases). V shed 6 bases and J shed 5 bases, with 22 bases lying between them. The CDR3 totals 16 residues. In germline, CDR1 is SEHNR, CDR2 FQNEAQ (reference sequence). This CDR3 is CASRTEGRDVGYGYTF. The CDR3 DNA reads TGTGCCAGCAGGACGGAGGGCAGGGACGTTGGATATGGCTACACCTTC.

The rearrangement links TRBV18 to TRBJ1-1, with D perhaps TRBD1 (6 bases). Deletions cut 6 bases from V and 3 bases from J, with 11 bases between. The CDR3 totals 13 residues. Germline assignment: CDR1 KGHSH and CDR2 LQKENI. CDR3 loop: CASSSRQDTEAFF. Written as DNA, the CDR3 is TGTGCCAGCTCTTCTAGACAGGACACTGAAGCTTTCTTT.

This rearrangement joins TRBV7-9 to TRBJ1-5; D is perhaps TRBD1 (5 bases). This CDR3 contains 15 residues. Germline CDR1 SEHNR, CDR2 FQNEAQ (reference sequence). V was cut by 0 bases and J by 5 bases, with 11 bases left in between. CDR3 in DNA: TGTGCCAGCAGCTTAGCGGAGGGGAACCATCAGCCCCAGCATTTT. This translates into CASSLAEGNHQPQHF.

This clone was counted only a few times. CDR3 in DNA: TGTGCCAGCAGTGACAAGCCCACCGGGGAGCTGTTTTTT. It codes for CASSDKPTGELFF. The V and J genes are TRBV6-4 and TRBJ2-2; D is ambiguous. CDR3 length equals 13 residues. The V gene lost 2 bases and the J gene lost 4 bases, with 5 bases spanning the gap. CDR1 is MRHNA, CDR2 SNTAGT, per germline.

This chain links TRBV21-1 with TRBJ1-2; the table gives TRBD1 as D, unverified against the DNA. TRBV21-1 is tagged as a pseudogene. The CDR3 extends over 15 amino acids. CDR3 coding DNA: TGTGCCAGCAGCAAAGTGACAGCCCAATTCTATGGCTACACCTTC. Protein: CASSKVTAQFYGYTF.

This rearrangement joins TRBV6-5 to TRBJ1-1, with D perhaps matching TRBD1 (5 bases). CDR1 MNHEY and CDR2 SVGAGI come from the germline V gene. The CDR3 sequence is 14 residues long. V lost 6 bases and J 7 bases, leaving 18 bases between the germline ends. The DNA for the CDR3 is TGTGCCAGCAGCACCGGGGGGGTCAGTGGTGAAGCTTTCTTT. Translating gives CASSTGGVSGEAFF.

The J gene is TRBJ2-1, the V gene TRBV18; 9 positions match TRBD2. The CDR3 spans 12 residues. The V gene's germline CDR1 is KGHSH and CDR2 LQKENI. The V and J ends lost 6 bases and 8 bases, in that order; junction bases with no gene match: 2. CDR3 loop: CASSPSGDEQFF. The CDR3 DNA follows: TGTGCCAGCTCTCCTAGCGGGGATGAGCAGTTCTTC.

This sequence joins TRBV9 and TRBJ2-3; D possibly corresponds to TRBD2 (5 bases). The V and J ends lost 0 bases and 0 bases respectively, with 8 bases between them. The CDR3 length is 15 residues. Germline CDR1 reads SGDLS; CDR2 reads YYNGEE. The CDR3 here is CASSVGERSTDTQYF. The CDR3 bases are TGTGCCAGCAGCGTAGGTGAGCGGAGCACAGATACGCAGTATTTT.

J is TRBJ1-1 and V is TRBV14; D is possibly TRBD1 (5 bases). The CDR3 contains 13 residues. V dropped 5 bases and J dropped 1 base, with 8 bases sitting between them. Germline V gene lookup returns CDR1 SGHDN and CDR2 FVKESK. The CDR3 DNA is TGTGCCAGCAGCTCACAGGAGAACACTGAAGCTTTCTTT. Protein: CASSSQENTEAFF.

V usage is TRBV5-1 and J usage is TRBJ2-1, with D perhaps matching TRBD2 (5 bases). The CDR3 spans 15 residues. Germline CDR1 SGHRS, CDR2 YFSETQ. V lost 4 bases, J lost 8 bases, and 19 bases lay in between. The CDR3 loop is CASSRGGPQADEQFF. In nucleotides, the CDR3 is TGCGCCAGCAGCCGCGGCGGACCACAAGCGGATGAGCAGTTCTTC.

CDR3 in amino acids: CASSQDKQGYQPQHF. The CDR3 DNA sequence: TGCGCCAGCAGCCAAGATAAACAGGGGTATCAGCCCCAGCATTTT. The V gene is TRBV4-1, the J gene TRBJ1-5; 7 bases match TRBD1. V shed 0 bases and J 5 bases; nucleotides not matched to a gene: 4. The germline V gene encodes CDR1 MGHRA and CDR2 YSYEKL. The CDR3 spans 15 residues.